The clone carrying this T cell receptor (beta chain) was seen many times. Unsorted whole blood yielded the blood RNA, and germline DNA was also extracted. There are 14 residues in the CDR3. The junction had 5 bases not matched to a gene; V was cut back by 7 bases and J by 3 bases. This record belongs to a study of tumor-infiltrating lymphocytes in primary liver carcinoma. A constant-region primer primed TCR beta cDNA synthesis from 400 to 550 ng of total RNA. Slightly modified ARM-PCR served as the procedure for the TCR beta libraries. These libraries came from three rounds of nested multiplex PCR. TRBV1-TRBV30 forward primers paired with a C-beta reverse primer drove the first two PCR rounds, roughly 10 cycles each. TCRdb re-called the multiplex PCR reads through MiXCR, storing one row per CDR3 protein. This sample yields around 330,000 distinct CDR3 sequences, of which roughly two thirds are seen a single time; approximately 9.4% belongs to the top ten.

The receptor's source is a man aged 35-49 years with primary liver carcinoma and hepatitis B virus infection. The chain is built from TRBV12-3 or TRBV12-4 and TRBJ1-1; 10 nucleotides align to TRBD1. Material for sequencing was peripheral blood. The CDR3 DNA reads TGTGCCAGCATACTCGGGACAGGGGACACTGAAGCTTTCTTT. Its translation: CASILGTGDTEAFF.